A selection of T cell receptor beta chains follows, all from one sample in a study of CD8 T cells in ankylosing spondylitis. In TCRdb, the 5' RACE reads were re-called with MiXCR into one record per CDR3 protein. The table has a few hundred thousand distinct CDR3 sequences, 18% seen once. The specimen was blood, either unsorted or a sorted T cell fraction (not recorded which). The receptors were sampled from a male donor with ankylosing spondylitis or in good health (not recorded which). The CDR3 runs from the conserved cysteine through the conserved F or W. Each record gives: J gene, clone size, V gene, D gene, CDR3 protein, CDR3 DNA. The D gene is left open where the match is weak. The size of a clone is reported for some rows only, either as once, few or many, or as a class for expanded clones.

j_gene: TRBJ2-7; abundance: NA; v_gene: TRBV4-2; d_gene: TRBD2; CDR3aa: CASSQVLSGRAESYEQYF; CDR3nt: TGTGCCAGCAGCCAAGTTCTAAGCGGGAGGGCCGAATCCTACGAGCAGTACTTC
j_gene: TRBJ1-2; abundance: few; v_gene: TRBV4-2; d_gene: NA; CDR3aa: CASSQGGSEGEVGYTF; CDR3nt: TGTGCCAGCAGCCAAGGGGGTTCGGAGGGTGAGGTTGGCTACACCTTC
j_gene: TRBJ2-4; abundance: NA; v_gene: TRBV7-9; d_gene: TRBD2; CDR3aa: CASSPGRLAGAKNIQYF; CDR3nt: TGTGCCAGCAGCCCCGGGCGGCTAGCGGGAGCCAAAAACATTCAGTACTTC
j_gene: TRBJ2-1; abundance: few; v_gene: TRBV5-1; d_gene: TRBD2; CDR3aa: CASSVGTSGRDYNEQFF; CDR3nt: TGCGCCAGCAGCGTCGGGACTAGCGGGAGGGACTACAATGAGCAGTTCTTC
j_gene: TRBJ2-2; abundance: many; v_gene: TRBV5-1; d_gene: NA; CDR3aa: CASSPRRSGNTGELFF; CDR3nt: TGCGCCAGCAGCCCACGTCGCAGTGGAAACACCGGGGAGCTGTTTTTT
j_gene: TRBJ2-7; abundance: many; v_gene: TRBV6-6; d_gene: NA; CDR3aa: CAGSSVPGEQYF; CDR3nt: TGTGCCGGTTCCAGCGTCCCCGGCGAGCAGTACTTC
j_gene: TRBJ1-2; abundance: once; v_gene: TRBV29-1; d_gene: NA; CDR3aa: CSVGTDNYGYTF; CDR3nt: TGCAGCGTCGGCACAGATAACTATGGCTACACCTTC
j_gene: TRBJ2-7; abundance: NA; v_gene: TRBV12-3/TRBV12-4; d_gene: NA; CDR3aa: CASRASDSPPYYEQYF; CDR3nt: TGTGCCAGCAGAGCCTCGGACAGTCCCCCGTACTACGAGCAGTACTTC
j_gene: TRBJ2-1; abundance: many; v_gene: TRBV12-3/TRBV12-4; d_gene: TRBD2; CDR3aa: CASSPGLAGGGNEQFF; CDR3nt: TGTGCCAGCAGTCCAGGACTAGCGGGAGGAGGCAATGAGCAGTTCTTC
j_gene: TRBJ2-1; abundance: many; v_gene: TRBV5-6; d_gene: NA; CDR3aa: CASSPGSSYNEQFF; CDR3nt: TGTGCCAGCAGCCCGGGAAGCTCCTACAATGAGCAGTTCTTC
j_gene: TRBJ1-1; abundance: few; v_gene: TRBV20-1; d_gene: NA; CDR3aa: CSAQDSLNTEAFF; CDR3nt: TGCAGTGCCCAGGACAGCCTGAACACTGAAGCTTTCTTT
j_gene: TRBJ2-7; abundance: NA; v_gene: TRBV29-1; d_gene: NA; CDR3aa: CSVEAEKPYEQYF; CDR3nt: TGCAGCGTTGAAGCGGAAAAACCCTACGAGCAGTACTTC
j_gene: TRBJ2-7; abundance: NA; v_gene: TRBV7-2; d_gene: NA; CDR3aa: CASSAGPSVVYEQYF; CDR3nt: TGTGCCAGCAGCGCGGGACCTTCCGTCGTCTACGAGCAGTACTTC
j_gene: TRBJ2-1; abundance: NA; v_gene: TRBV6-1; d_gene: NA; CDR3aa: CASSEDRGQLAGDNEQFF; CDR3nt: TGTGCCAGCAGTGAGGACAGGGGGCAACTAGCGGGAGACAATGAGCAGTTCTTC
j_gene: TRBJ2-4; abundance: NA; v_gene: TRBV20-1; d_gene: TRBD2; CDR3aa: CSARDREALGDIQYF; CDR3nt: TGCAGTGCTAGAGATCGGGAGGCCCTGGGGGACATTCAGTACTTC
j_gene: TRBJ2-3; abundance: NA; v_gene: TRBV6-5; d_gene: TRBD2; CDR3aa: CASSYATSGTSTDTQYF; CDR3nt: TGTGCCAGCAGTTACGCCACTAGCGGGACTAGCACAGATACGCAGTATTTT
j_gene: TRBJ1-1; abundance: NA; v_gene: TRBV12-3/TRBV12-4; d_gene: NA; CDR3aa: CASSLCFHTEAFF; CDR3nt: TGTGCCAGCAGTTTGTGCTTCCACACTGAAGCTTTCTTT
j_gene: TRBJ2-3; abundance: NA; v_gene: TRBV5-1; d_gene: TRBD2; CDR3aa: CASSLAGLAGEDTQYF; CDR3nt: TGCGCCAGCAGCTTGGCCGGACTAGCGGGAGAAGATACGCAGTATTTT
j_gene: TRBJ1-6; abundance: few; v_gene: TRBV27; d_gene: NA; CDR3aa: CASSLLGAQDSPLHF; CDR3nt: TGTGCCAGCAGTTTATTGGGGGCTCAGGATTCACCCCTCCACTTT
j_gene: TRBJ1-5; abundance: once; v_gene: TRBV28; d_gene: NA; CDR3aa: CASSYFDYNQPQHF; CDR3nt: TGTGCCAGCAGCTACTTTGATTACAATCAGCCCCAGCATTTT
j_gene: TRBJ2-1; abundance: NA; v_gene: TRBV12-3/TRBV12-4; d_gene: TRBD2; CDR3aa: CASSHPELADPEQFF; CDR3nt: TGTGCCAGCAGTCACCCGGAACTAGCGGACCCCGAGCAGTTCTTC
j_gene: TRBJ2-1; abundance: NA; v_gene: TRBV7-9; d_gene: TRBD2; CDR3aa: CASSTWAKRDFYEQFF; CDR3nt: TGTGCCAGCAGCACCTGGGCTAAGCGGGACTTCTATGAGCAGTTCTTC
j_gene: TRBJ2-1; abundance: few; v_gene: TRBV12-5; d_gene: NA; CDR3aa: CASGLQGRFYNEQFF; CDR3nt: TGTGCTAGTGGTTTGCAAGGCAGATTCTACAATGAGCAGTTCTTC
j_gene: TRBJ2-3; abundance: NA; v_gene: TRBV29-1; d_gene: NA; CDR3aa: CSVGRGGGTDTQYF; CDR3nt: TGCAGCGTTGGAAGGGGCGGGGGCACAGATACGCAGTATTTT
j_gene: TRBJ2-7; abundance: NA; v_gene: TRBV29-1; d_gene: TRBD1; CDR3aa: CSVLDRGHEQYF; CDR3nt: TGCAGCGTCTTGGACAGGGGTCACGAGCAGTACTTC
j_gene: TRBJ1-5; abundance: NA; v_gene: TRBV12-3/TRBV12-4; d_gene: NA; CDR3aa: CASSHIGDSNQPQHF; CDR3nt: TGTGCCAGCAGCCATATTGGGGATAGCAATCAGCCCCAGCATTTT
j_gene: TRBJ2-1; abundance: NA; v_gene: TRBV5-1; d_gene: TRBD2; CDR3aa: CASSLVVAGGPDEQFF; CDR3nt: TGCGCCAGCAGCTTGGTGGTAGCGGGAGGGCCCGATGAGCAGTTCTTC
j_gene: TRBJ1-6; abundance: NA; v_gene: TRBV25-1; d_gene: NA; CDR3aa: CASSVVYGGQNSPLHF; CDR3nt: TGTGCCAGCAGTGTGGTTTATGGGGGGCAGAATTCACCCCTCCACTTT
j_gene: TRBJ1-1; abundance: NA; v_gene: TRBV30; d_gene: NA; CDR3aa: CAWKVGVSSWGTEAFF; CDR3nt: TGTGCCTGGAAGGTTGGGGTTTCAAGCTGGGGCACTGAAGCTTTCTTT
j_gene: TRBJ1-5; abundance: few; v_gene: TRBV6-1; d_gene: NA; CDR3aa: CASSQGIGNQPQHF; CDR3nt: TGTGCCAGCAGCCAGGGGATAGGCAATCAGCCCCAGCATTTT
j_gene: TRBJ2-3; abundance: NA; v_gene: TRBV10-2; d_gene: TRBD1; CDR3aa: CAARGIEGWLSTDTQYF; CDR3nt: TGCGCCGCCAGGGGGATCGAGGGGTGGCTCTCCACAGATACGCAGTATTTT
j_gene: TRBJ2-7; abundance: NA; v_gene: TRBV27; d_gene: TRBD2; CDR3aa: CASSQLAGGSSYEQYF; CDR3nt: TGTGCCAGCAGCCAACTAGCGGGAGGATCCTCCTACGAGCAGTACTTC
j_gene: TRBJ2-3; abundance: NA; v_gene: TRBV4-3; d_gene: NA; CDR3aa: CASSQDRAEGIYTDTQYF; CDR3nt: TGCGCCAGCAGCCAAGATAGGGCGGAAGGGATCTACACAGATACGCAGTATTTT
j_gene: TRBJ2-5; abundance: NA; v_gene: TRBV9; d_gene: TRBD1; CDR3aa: CASSRDSQETQYF; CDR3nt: TGTGCCAGCAGCCGGGACAGCCAAGAGACCCAGTACTTC
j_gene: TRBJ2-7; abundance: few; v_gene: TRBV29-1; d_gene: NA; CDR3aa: CSVVLTGTNYEQYF; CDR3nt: TGCAGCGTTGTATTAACCGGGACAAATTACGAGCAGTACTTC
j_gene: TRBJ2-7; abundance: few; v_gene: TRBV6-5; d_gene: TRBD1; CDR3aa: CASSYETGAYEQYF; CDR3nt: TGTGCCAGCAGTTACGAAACAGGGGCCTACGAGCAGTACTTC
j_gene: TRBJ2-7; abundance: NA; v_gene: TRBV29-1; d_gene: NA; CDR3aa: CSVDSGSSYEQYF; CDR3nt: TGCAGCGTTGACTCAGGGAGCTCCTACGAGCAGTACTTC
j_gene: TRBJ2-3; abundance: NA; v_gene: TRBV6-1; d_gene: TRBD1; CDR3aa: CASSGRDRASLNTDTQYF; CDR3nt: TGTGCCAGCAGTGGGCGGGACAGGGCCTCCTTGAACACAGATACGCAGTATTTT
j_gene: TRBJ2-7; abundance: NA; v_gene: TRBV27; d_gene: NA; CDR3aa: CASSSTWGGNEQYF; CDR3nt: TGTGCCAGCAGTTCCACCTGGGGGGGCAACGAGCAGTACTTC
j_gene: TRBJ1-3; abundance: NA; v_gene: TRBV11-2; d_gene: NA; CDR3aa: CASSLSGFSGNTIYF; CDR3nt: TGTGCCAGCAGCTTAAGCGGGTTCTCTGGAAACACCATATATTTT
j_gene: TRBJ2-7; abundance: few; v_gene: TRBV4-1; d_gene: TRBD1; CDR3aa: CASSQEWTGVAYEQYF; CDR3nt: TGCGCCAGCAGCCAAGAGTGGACAGGGGTGGCCTACGAGCAGTACTTC
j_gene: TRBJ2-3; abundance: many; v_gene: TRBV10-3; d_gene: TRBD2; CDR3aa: CAISESLAGSTDTQYF; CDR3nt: TGTGCCATCAGTGAGAGTCTAGCGGGGAGCACAGATACGCAGTATTTT
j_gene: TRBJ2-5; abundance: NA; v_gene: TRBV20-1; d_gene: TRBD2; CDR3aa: CSASLAGALQETQYF; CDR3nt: TGCAGTGCTAGTCTAGCGGGAGCCCTCCAAGAGACCCAGTACTTC
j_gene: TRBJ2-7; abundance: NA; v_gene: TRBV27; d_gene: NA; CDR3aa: CASSRGQVEQYF; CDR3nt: TGTGCCAGCAGTCGAGGACAAGTCGAGCAGTACTTC
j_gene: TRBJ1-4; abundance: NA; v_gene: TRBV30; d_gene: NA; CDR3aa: CAWDKGSANEKLFF; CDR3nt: TGTGCCTGGGATAAGGGTAGCGCTAATGAAAAACTGTTTTTT
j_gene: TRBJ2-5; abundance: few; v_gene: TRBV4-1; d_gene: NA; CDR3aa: CASSQGVLDQETQYF; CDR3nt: TGCGCCAGCAGCCAAGGAGTACTAGATCAAGAGACCCAGTACTTC
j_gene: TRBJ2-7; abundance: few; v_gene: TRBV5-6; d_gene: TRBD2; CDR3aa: CASIAQTSGSSNEQYF; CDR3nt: TGTGCCAGCATCGCCCAGACTAGCGGGAGTTCCAACGAGCAGTACTTC
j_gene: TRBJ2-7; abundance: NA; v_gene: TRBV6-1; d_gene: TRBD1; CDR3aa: CASMGQPSYEQYF; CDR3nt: TGTGCCAGCATGGGACAGCCTTCCTACGAGCAGTACTTC
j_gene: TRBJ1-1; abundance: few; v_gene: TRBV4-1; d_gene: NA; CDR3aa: CASSQEDRGGTEAFF; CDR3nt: TGCGCCAGCAGCCAGGAAGACCGCGGAGGCACTGAAGCTTTCTTT
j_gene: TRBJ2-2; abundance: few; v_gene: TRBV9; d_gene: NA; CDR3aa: CASSVAGRLTGELFF; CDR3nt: TGTGCCAGCAGCGTAGCTGGCCGGCTAACCGGGGAGCTGTTTTTT
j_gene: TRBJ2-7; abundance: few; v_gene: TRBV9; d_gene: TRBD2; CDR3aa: CASSVSLAGDEQYF; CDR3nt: TGTGCCAGCAGCGTTAGCCTAGCGGGAGACGAGCAGTACTTC
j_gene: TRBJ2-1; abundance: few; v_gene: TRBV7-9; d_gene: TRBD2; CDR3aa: CASSFSSSGPSYNEQFF; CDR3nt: TGTGCCAGCAGCTTTTCGTCTAGCGGGCCTTCCTACAATGAGCAGTTCTTC
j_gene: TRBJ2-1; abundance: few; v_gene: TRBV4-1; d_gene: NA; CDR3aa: CASSPSTSGGNNEQFF; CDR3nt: TGCGCCAGCAGCCCCTCGACCAGCGGTGGAAACAATGAGCAGTTCTTC
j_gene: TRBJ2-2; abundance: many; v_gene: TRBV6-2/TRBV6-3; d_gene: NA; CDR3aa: CASSNGAAESGELFF; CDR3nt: TGTGCCAGCAGTAACGGGGCCGCGGAGTCCGGGGAGCTGTTTTTT
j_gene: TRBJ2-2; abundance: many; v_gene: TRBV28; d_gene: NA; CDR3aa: CASSLSGSTGELFF; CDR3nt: TGTGCCAGCAGTTTATCAGGGTCCACCGGGGAGCTGTTTTTT
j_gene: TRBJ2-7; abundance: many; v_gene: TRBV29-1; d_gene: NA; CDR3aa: CSVDSGEQYF; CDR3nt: TGCAGCGTTGATTCAGGAGAGCAGTACTTC
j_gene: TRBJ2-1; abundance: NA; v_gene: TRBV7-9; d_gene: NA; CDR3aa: CASRVSPGEQFF; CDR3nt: TGTGCCAGCAGGGTTAGTCCCGGTGAGCAGTTCTTC